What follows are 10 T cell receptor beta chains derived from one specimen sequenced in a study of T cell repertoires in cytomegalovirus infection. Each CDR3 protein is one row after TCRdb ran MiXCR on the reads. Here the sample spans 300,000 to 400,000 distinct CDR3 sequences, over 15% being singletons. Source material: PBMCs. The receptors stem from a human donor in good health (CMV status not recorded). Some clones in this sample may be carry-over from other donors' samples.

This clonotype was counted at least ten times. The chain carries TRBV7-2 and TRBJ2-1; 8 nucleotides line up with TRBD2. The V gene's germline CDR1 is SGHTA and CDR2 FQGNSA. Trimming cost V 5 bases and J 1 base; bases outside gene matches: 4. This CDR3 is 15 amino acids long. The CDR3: CASSVSGMSYNEQFF. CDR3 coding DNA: TGTGCCAGCAGCGTTAGCGGGATGTCCTACAATGAGCAGTTCTTC.

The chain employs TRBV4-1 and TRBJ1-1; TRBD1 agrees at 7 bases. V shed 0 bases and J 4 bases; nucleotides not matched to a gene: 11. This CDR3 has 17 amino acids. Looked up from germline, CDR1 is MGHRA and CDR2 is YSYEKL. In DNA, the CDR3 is TGCGCCAGCAGCCAAGATGGTAGGGGGCCTTTAGGCACTGAAGCTTTCTTT. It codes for CASSQDGRGPLGTEAFF.

The CDR3 protein is CASSLLGRVDEKLFF. CDR3 DNA: TGTGCCAGCAGTTTATTGGGCAGAGTTGATGAAAAACTGTTTTTT. The chain is built from TRBV28 and TRBJ1-4; D unresolved. Germline lookup yields CDR1 MDHEN and CDR2 SYDVKM. There are 15 residues in the CDR3. The germline V and J ends were trimmed by 1 base and 6 bases, with 12 bases remaining between them. The variable domain in full, completed from reference TRBV28 and TRBJ1-4, reads DVKVTQSSRYLVKRTGEKVFLECVQDMDHENMFWYRQDPGLGLRLIYFSYDVKMKEKGDIPEGYSVSREKKERFSLILESASTNQTSMYLCASSLLGRVDEKLFFGSGTQLSVL.

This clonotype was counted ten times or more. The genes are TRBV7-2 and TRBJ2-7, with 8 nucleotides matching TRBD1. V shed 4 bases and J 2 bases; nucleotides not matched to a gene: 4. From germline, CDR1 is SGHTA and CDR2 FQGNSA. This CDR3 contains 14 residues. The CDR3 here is CASSYPGGTYEQYF. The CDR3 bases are TGTGCCAGCAGCTATCCAGGGGGCACCTACGAGCAGTACTTC.

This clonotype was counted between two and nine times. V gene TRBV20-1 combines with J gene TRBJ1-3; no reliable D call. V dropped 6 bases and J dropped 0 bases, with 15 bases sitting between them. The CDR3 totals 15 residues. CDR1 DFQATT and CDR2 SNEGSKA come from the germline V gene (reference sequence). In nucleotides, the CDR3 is TGCAGTGCCCCCCAAGGCAGCAGCTCTGGAAACACCATATATTTT. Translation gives CSAPQGSSSGNTIYF.

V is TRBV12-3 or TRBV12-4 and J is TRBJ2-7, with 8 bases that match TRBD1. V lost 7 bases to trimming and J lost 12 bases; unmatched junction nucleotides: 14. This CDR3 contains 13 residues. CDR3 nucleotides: TGTGCCAGCACCCCGGGACAGGTCACCCTGCGGTACTTC. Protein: CASTPGQVTLRYF.

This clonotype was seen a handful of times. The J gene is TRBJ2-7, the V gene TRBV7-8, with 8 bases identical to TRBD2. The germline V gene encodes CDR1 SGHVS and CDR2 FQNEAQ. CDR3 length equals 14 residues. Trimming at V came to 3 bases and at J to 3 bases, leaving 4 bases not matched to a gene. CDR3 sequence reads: CASSFSGDLYEQYF. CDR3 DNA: TGTGCCAGCAGCTTTAGCGGGGATCTCTACGAGCAGTACTTC.

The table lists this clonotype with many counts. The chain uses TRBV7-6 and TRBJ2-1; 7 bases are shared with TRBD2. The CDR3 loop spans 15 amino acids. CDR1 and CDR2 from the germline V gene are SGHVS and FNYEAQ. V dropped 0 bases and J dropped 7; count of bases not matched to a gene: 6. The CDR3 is CASSLALAGGNEQFF. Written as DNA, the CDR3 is TGTGCCAGCAGCTTAGCGCTAGCCGGGGGGAATGAGCAGTTCTTC. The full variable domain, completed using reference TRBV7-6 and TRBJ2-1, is GAGVSQSPRYKVTKRGQDVALRCDPISGHVSLYWYRQALGQGPEFLTYFNYEAQQDKSGLPNDRFSAERPEGSISTLTIQRTEQRDSAMYRCASSLALAGGNEQFFGPGTRLTVL.

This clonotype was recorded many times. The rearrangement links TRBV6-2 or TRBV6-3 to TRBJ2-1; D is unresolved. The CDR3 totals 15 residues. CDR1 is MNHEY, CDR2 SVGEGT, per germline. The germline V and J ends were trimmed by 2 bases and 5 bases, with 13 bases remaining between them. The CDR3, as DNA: TGTGCCAGCAGTTACGGATCCTTAGCAGACAATGAGCAGTTCTTC. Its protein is CASSYGSLADNEQFF.

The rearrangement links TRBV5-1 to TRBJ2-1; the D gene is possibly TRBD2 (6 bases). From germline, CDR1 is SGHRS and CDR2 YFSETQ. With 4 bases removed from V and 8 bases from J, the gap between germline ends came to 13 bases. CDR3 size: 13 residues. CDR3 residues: CASSTTSTYEQFF. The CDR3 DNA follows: TGCGCCAGCAGCACAACTAGCACCTATGAGCAGTTCTTC.